The present T cell receptor (beta chain) was sequenced within a study of T cell responses to AZD1222 COVID-19 vaccine. On this clone: The antigen is not known.

Study-level points and caveats: Reports indicate that nearly half of spike-specific TCRs are directed at unmutated variant regions. Repertoire sampling was restricted to post-peak T cell response timepoints. Females made up more of the donors, who were largely white British, and clonal diversity may have come out too low.

This CDR3 spans 16 amino acids. V was cut by 0 bases and J by 4 bases, with 13 bases left in between. Germline V CDR1 and CDR2: LNHNV, YYDKDF (reference sequence). The study pooled second doses at about 4 or about 12 weeks. Sequencing was performed with immunoSEQ multiplex PCR; in TCRdb, only in-frame clones are kept and a portion is missing. Of 70,000 to 75,000 clones listed, around 80% were seen once; the top ten hold around 48%. Here the sequenced sample was peripheral blood, taken 28 days after the second AZD1222 dose. The receptor's source is an adult who received the AZD1222 COVID-19 vaccine. This chain links TRBV15 with TRBJ1-5; D is perhaps TRBD1 (5 bases). The CDR3 reads CATSRDRGAGNQPQHF. DNA of the CDR3: TGTGCCACCAGCAGAGATCGTGGGGCTGGGAATCAGCCCCAGCATTTT.